The entry that follows covers one T cell receptor (beta chain) sequence. Its antigen has not been determined. No base quality information exists; no much larger clone differs at one position. The library was prepared using 5' RACE. This sample was sequenced with an Illumina HiSeq 2500. A second roughly 6 to 11 cycle PCR used a sample-barcoded 5' primer and a J-beta primer mix. A template-switch 5' adaptor carrying 12 random nucleotides introduced a unique molecular identifier onto each TCR beta cDNA molecule. At least 2.5 million CDR3-containing paired-end reads were obtained from each sample. The Mint cDNA synthesis kit, primed by a TRBC-specific oligonucleotide, was used to synthesize first-strand cDNA from all RNA. All cDNA was treated with uracil-DNA glycosylase and then went through a first 18-cycle PCR with the universal primers M1SS and BC2_uni_R. As for how the authors treated the data: Normalization of each sample was performed by random selection of 1 million high-quality reads, each carrying a distinct molecular identifier. Reads with shared molecular identifiers were discarded instead of being binned into consensus sequences. MiTCR, run with a Q25 quality threshold and the strictest error-elimination algorithm, handled CDR3 identification, clonotype clustering and error correction. A nonparametric unseen species model with Euler transformation was used to estimate lower-bound total TCR beta diversity. TCRdb reworked the public reads: Q25 trimming with fastp, MiXCR clone assembly, productive beta chains retained. Each record represents a unique CDR3 protein, reported with the most common genes and DNA among its rows. In this record, the V and J calls reflect TCRdb's handling and not the investigators' own analysis. The sample has 800,000 to 1,000,000 distinct CDR3 sequences on record, around 48% of them singletons. The top ten clones comprise about an eighth of the sample.

The data are from a study of blood T cells in healthy people across ages (dated by TCRdb to the mid-2010s). Study-wide context: In model experiments, template switching captured about one uniquely barcoded TCR beta cDNA molecule for every two T cells. Using deep sequencing normalized with unique cDNA molecular identifiers, the study measured how TCR beta repertoire diversity changes with age. Four age groups were formed from the donors: young (average roughly 16 years), middle-aged (approximately 42), aged (62) and long-lived (about 75). Donors of different ages were randomly distributed across sequencing lanes to avoid experimental bias. The study analyzed two additional independent replicas of 1 million unique cDNA reads from the same blood draw for two donors, one aged 18 to 29 and one aged 80 or older.

What the authors observed across the whole study: Donor CMV infection status was unknown, potentially confounding age-related changes in expanded clonotypes. The long-lived group showed more naive CD4+ T cells, fewer expanded clones and increased TCR diversity than the aged group, suggesting age selection. The percentage of naive T cells measured by flow cytometry correlated strongly with observed TCR beta diversity. Estimates of total diversity based on one million sequenced T cells were considered lower bounds and underestimates. As age increased, observed TCR beta diversity per million T cells dropped in a roughly linear way, and a significant reduction was already evident by age roughly 40. Conclusive comparison of naive and antigen-experienced compartments was prevented by the profiling of bulk unsorted PBMCs.

The donors were some 36 Caucasian individuals from Russia, aged roughly 6 to 100 years, who were systemically healthy. Each donor gave ten milliliters of peripheral blood, collected into EDTA-treated Vacutainer tubes. Ficoll-Paque density-gradient centrifugation was used to isolate PBMCs, with at least 6 million per sample. Total RNA was extracted from PBMCs with Trizol reagent, with at least 6 micrograms obtained per sample. For every donor, flow cytometry on a PBMC aliquot measured the percentage of naive CD45RAhigh/CD27high T cells. From the germline V gene, CDR1 is ENHRY and CDR2 is SYGVKD. The CDR3, from cysteine to phenylalanine, totals 15 residues. Only CDR3 DNA remains: 45 bases, in frame from the first base. A distance of 12 bases separates the germline ends of V and J, which lose 3 bases and 2 bases respectively.

What was sequenced was blood. This clonotype was sampled from a man younger than 45 in good health. Rearrangement joined TRBV10-3 to TRBJ2-3, with no reliable assignment of the D segment. At the DNA level, the sequence is TGTGCCATCAGTGAATTGGGGAATACCACAGATACGCAGTATTTT. Its product reads: CAISELGNTTDTQYF.